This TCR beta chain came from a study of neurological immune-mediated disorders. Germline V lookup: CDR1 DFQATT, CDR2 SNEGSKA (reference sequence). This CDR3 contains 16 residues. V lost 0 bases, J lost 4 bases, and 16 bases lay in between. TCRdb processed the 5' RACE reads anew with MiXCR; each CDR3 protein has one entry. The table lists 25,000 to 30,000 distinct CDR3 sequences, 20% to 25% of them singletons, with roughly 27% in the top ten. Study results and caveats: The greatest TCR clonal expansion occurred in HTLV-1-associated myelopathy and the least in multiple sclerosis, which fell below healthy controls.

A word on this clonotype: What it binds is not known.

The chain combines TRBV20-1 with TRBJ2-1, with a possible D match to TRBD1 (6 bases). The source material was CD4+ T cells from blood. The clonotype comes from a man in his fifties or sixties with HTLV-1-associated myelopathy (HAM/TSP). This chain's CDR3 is CSARDGRRGRYNEQFF. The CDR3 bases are TGCAGTGCTAGAGATGGGCGCAGGGGCCGGTACAATGAGCAGTTCTTC.